A selection of T cell receptor beta chains follows, all from one sample in a study of control samples from healthy donors and cancer patients. Repertoires were generated with immunoSEQ multiplex PCR, while TCRdb's copy carries only in-frame clones and drops some. The table shows roughly 130,000 clones, with around 90% occurring only once. The sample was blood. The receptors shown here come from a man in his late teens or twenties in good health. The CDR3 runs from the conserved cysteine through the conserved F or W. The order of the fields is clone size, V gene, D gene, J gene, CDR3 protein, CDR3 DNA. D genes are given only for firm matches. Not every row has a clone size; where given, it reads once, few, many or a size class.

-	TRBV6-5	-	TRBJ2-1	CASSSQGGGEQFF	TGTGCCAGCAGTTCCCAGGGTGGAGGTGAGCAGTTCTTC
-	TRBV7-6	TRBD1	TRBJ2-1	CASSLRQGLGNEQFF	TGTGCCAGCAGCTTGAGACAGGGGCTCGGCAATGAGCAGTTCTTC
-	TRBV24-1	-	TRBJ2-3	CATSDGALFGTQYF	TGTGCCACCAGTGATGGGGCTCTATTCGGTACGCAGTATTTT
-	TRBV12-3/TRBV12-4	-	TRBJ2-3	CAILLADTQYF	TGTGCCATCTTACTAGCAGATACGCAGTATTTT
once	TRBV19	-	TRBJ2-2	CASISTGDNTGELFF	TGTGCCAGTATAAGTACAGGCGATAACACCGGGGAGCTGTTTTTT
-	TRBV9	-	TRBJ1-2	CASSVASQAVGGYTF	TGTGCCAGCAGCGTAGCTAGCCAGGCTGTAGGCGGCTACACCTTC
-	TRBV28	-	TRBJ1-2	CASSPQFMRGYTF	TGTGCCAGCAGTCCACAGTTTATGCGTGGCTACACCTTC
-	TRBV5-5	-	TRBJ1-4	CASSRGGEEKLFF	TGTGCCAGCAGCCGCGGGGGAGAGGAAAAACTGTTTTTT
-	TRBV28	-	TRBJ1-3	CASSFAGNTIYF	TGTGCCAGCAGTTTTGCTGGAAACACCATATATTTT
-	TRBV24-1	-	TRBJ2-2	CATSDPAAGDTGELFF	TGTGCCACCAGTGACCCGGCGGCAGGGGACACCGGGGAGCTGTTTTTT
once	TRBV13	TRBD1	TRBJ1-2	CASSSTGGSGYTF	TGTGCCAGCAGTTCGACAGGGGGCTCTGGCTACACCTTC
-	TRBV28	TRBD1	TRBJ1-5	CASIPGTGLNQPQHF	TGTGCCAGCATCCCCGGGACAGGCCTGAATCAGCCCCAGCATTTT
-	TRBV18	-	TRBJ1-6	CASSIGQPENSPLHF	TGTGCCAGCTCAATCGGACAGCCAGAGAATTCACCCCTCCACTTT
-	TRBV3-1/TRBV3-2	-	TRBJ1-2	CASSQDPSAFYGYTF	TGTGCCAGCAGCCAAGACCCATCAGCGTTCTATGGCTACACCTTC
-	TRBV7-9	TRBD1	TRBJ2-3	CASSDRTGVVDTQYF	TGTGCCAGCAGCGACCGGACAGGGGTAGTAGATACGCAGTATTTT
-	TRBV11-2	-	TRBJ1-5	CASSLEGDQPQHF	TGTGCCAGCAGCTTAGAAGGCGATCAGCCCCAGCATTTT
-	TRBV9	-	TRBJ2-5	CASSVGRQLQETQYF	TGTGCCAGCAGCGTAGGTCGGCAGCTCCAAGAGACCCAGTACTTC
-	TRBV3-1/TRBV3-2	TRBD2	TRBJ2-5	CASRRGGEETQYF	TGTGCCAGCAGGCGGGGGGGAGAAGAGACCCAGTACTTC
-	TRBV19	-	TRBJ1-1	CASSRSPNTEAFF	TGTGCCAGTAGTAGGTCACCGAACACTGAAGCTTTCTTT
-	TRBV5-5	TRBD1	TRBJ2-1	CASSKPGTGYNEQFF	TGTGCCAGCAGCAAGCCCGGGACAGGGTACAATGAGCAGTTCTTC
-	TRBV12-3/TRBV12-4	-	TRBJ1-2	CASSTGLDGYTF	TGTGCCAGCAGCACAGGTCTAGATGGCTACACCTTC
-	TRBV10-1	TRBD1	TRBJ2-7	CASSESLGTGSYEQYF	TGCGCCAGCAGTGAGTCGTTAGGGACAGGGTCCTACGAGCAGTACTTC
few	TRBV9	TRBD1	TRBJ2-7	CASSVDGQGRYEQYF	TGTGCCAGCAGCGTAGATGGACAGGGCAGGTACGAGCAGTACTTC
once	TRBV10-2	-	TRBJ1-2	CASSEVGNYGYTF	TGCGCCAGCAGTGAGGTGGGCAACTATGGCTACACCTTC
-	TRBV4-2	TRBD2	TRBJ2-1	CASSLRTSGGENEQFF	TGTGCCAGCAGCTTACGGACTAGCGGGGGGGAAAATGAGCAGTTCTTC
-	TRBV5-1	-	TRBJ1-1	CASSLGSAPNTEAFF	TGCGCCAGCAGCTTGGGGTCAGCCCCGAACACTGAAGCTTTCTTT
-	TRBV2	TRBD2	TRBJ2-7	CASRMTSAGSYF	TGTGCCAGCAGGATGACTAGCGCGGGATCGTACTTC
-	TRBV5-8	-	TRBJ2-7	CASSLGEGAGFVEQYF	TGTGCCAGCAGCTTGGGGGAAGGGGCGGGGTTCGTCGAGCAGTACTTC
once	TRBV30	-	TRBJ2-6	CAWSVSGANVLTF	TGTGCCTGGAGTGTATCTGGGGCCAACGTCCTGACTTTC
once	TRBV10-3	-	TRBJ1-6	CAISKGAGPQESPLHF	TGTGCCATCTCCAAAGGTGCAGGGCCCCAGGAGTCACCCCTCCACTTT
-	TRBV6-1	-	TRBJ1-2	CASSDLGTYGQTYGYTF	TGTGCCAGCAGTGACCTGGGCACCTATGGACAGACATATGGCTACACCTTC
-	TRBV4-1	-	TRBJ2-7	CASSQVQDTDEQYF	TGCGCCAGCAGCCAAGTCCAGGATACCGACGAGCAGTACTTC
-	TRBV19	TRBD1	TRBJ1-4	CASKGQGYSATNEKLFF	TGTGCCAGTAAAGGACAGGGCTATTCCGCAACTAATGAAAAACTGTTTTTT
-	TRBV30	TRBD2	TRBJ2-5	CASEPSLATFYF	TGTGCCTCAGAACCTTCACTAGCGACCTTCTACTTC
-	TRBV28	-	TRBJ1-5	CASSIEGVYSNQPQHF	TGTGCCAGCAGCATTGAGGGGGTATATAGCAATCAGCCCCAGCATTTT
-	TRBV9	TRBD2	TRBJ2-1	CASSVGTSGTYNEQFF	TGTGCCAGCAGCGTTGGGACTAGCGGGACTTACAATGAGCAGTTCTTC
-	TRBV7-2	TRBD2	TRBJ2-3	CASSSTSGISTDTQYF	TGTGCCAGCAGCTCGACTAGCGGGATAAGCACAGATACGCAGTATTTT
-	TRBV7-9	TRBD1	TRBJ1-1	CASSLMSGGRKGTEAFF	TGTGCCAGCAGCTTAATGTCAGGGGGTCGAAAGGGAACTGAAGCTTTCTTT
-	TRBV7-3	TRBD2	TRBJ2-3	CASSLKRGSRLNISSTDTQYF	TGTGCCAGCAGCTTAAAGCGGGGGAGCCGGTTAAATATCTCCAGCACAGATACGCAGTATTTT
-	TRBV13	-	TRBJ2-2	CASSFHPDSLNTGELFF	TGTGCCAGCAGCTTCCACCCGGACAGCCTCAACACCGGGGAGCTGTTTTTT
-	TRBV3-1/TRBV3-2	-	TRBJ2-2	CASSPTGTNPGELFF	TGTGCCAGCAGCCCGACAGGAACGAACCCCGGGGAGCTGTTTTTT